The source of this T cell receptor (beta chain) is a study of blood T cell repertoires in COVID-19. About the research overall: Sites in the United States, Italy and Spain provided acute and convalescent COVID-19 samples. In each case, the material was cDNA or gDNA derived from T cells, B-cell-depleted T cells, or PBMCs.

Per the original methods: From reference gene primer amplification, estimates of nucleated cell counts were derived. Clones were sequenced by immunoSEQ multiplex PCR, and TCRdb holds only the in-frame ones, with some missing. V and J calls plus clone size are reproduced from that table; the DNA served to infer D and trimming. Altogether around 310,000 clones are present, 90% being singletons, with the ten largest covering about 1%. V lost 3 bases and J lost 1; bases outside the gene matches: 4. Germline loops: CDR1 MRHNA, CDR2 SNTAGT. This CDR3 is 16 amino acids long. In Seattle, patients joined the study during active infection and were tracked longitudinally.

This clonotype was obtained from a woman aged 40 to 50 with COVID-19, enrolled during active disease. The chain employs TRBV6-4 and TRBJ2-3, with 10 bases that match TRBD2. Input material: peripheral blood. CDR3 protein: CASSDPTSGGTDTQYF. CDR3 nucleotide sequence: TGTGCCAGCAGTGATCCAACTAGCGGGGGCACAGATACGCAGTATTTT.